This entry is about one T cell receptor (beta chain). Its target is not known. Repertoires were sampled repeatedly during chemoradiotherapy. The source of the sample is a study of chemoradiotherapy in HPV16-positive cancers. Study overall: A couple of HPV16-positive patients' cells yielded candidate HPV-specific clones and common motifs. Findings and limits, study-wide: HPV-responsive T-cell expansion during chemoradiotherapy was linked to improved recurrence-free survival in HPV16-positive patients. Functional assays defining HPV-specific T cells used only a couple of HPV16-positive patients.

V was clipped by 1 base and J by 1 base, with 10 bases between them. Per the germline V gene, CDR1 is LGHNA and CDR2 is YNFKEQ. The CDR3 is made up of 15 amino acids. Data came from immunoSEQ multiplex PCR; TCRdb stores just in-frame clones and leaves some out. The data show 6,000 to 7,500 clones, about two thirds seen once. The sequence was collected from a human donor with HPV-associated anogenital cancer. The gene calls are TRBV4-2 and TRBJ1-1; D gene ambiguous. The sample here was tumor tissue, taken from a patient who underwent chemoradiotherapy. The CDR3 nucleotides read TGTGCCAGCAGCCAAGGCCAGTTACGGAACACTGAAGCTTTCTTT. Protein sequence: CASSQGQLRNTEAFF.